One sample yielded the 19 T cell receptor beta chains listed below, sequenced in a study of blood T cell repertoires in COVID-19. Assay used: immunoSEQ multiplex PCR; TCRdb lists only in-frame clones, some missing. In the table there are 200,000 to 300,000 clones, 86% of which are singletons. Sequencing used peripheral blood. These receptor sequences come from a man younger than 45 with active or convalescent COVID-19.

This clone was seen a single time. J is TRBJ2-1 and V is TRBV10-1; 7 bases match TRBD2. The germline V gene has CDR1 WNHNN and CDR2 SYGVQD (reference sequence). J lost 9 bases, V lost 3 bases, and 11 bases had no gene match. CDR3 length: 15 amino acids. CDR3 loop: CASSDRQGGNTEQFF. The DNA for the CDR3 is TGCGCCAGCAGTGATAGGCAGGGAGGGAATACTGAGCAGTTCTTC.

The chain is built from TRBV6-5 and TRBJ1-6, with 10 bases aligning to TRBD1. This CDR3 is 14 amino acids long. CDR1 is MNHEY and CDR2 is SVGAGI in the germline V gene. The V segment lost 6 bases and the J segment 7 bases; nucleotides outside the gene matches: 3. The CDR3: CASRDRGGNSPLHF. CDR3 bases: TGTGCCAGCAGGGACAGGGGGGGAAATTCACCCCTCCACTTT.

Here the CDR3 DNA reads TGTGCCATCAGTGAGGGACAGTACACCGGGGAGCTGTTTTTT. Translation: CAISEGQYTGELFF. This rearrangement joins TRBV10-3 to TRBJ2-2, with D perhaps matching TRBD1 (6 bases). The CDR3 is made up of 14 amino acids. The germline V gene encodes CDR1 ENHRY and CDR2 SYGVKD. Trimming pared 2 bases from V and 3 bases from J, leaving 7 bases between.

The chain has TRBV11-2 and TRBJ2-1, with 10 bases fitting TRBD2. The CDR3 loop spans 14 amino acids. J lost 5 bases, V lost 2 bases, and 0 bases had no gene match. Germline V gene lookup returns CDR1 SGHAT and CDR2 FQNNGV. The CDR3, as DNA: TGTGCCAGCAGCTTACTAGCGGGGGACAATGAGCAGTTCTTC. Translated, it gives CASSLLAGDNEQFF.

V gene TRBV28 combines with J gene TRBJ2-6; perhaps TRBD1 as D (6 bases). Germline lookup yields CDR1 MDHEN and CDR2 SYDVKM. The V end lost 7 bases, the J end lost 2 bases, and 9 bases lay between the germline ends. CDR3 length: 14 amino acids. CDR3 sequence reads: CASNNRAGANVLTF. The CDR3 nucleotides read TGTGCCAGCAATAACAGGGCTGGGGCCAACGTCCTGACTTTC. Full variable domain (missing parts from reference TRBV28 and TRBJ2-6): DVKVTQSSRYLVKRTGEKVFLECVQDMDHENMFWYRQDPGLGLRLIYFSYDVKMKEKGDIPEGYSVSREKKERFSLILESASTNQTSMYLCASNNRAGANVLTFGAGSRLTVL.

V is TRBV3-1 (or the pseudogene TRBV3-2) and J is TRBJ2-2; no clear D. Per the germline V gene, CDR1 is LGHDT and CDR2 is YNNKEL (reference sequence). CDR3 length equals 15 residues. V shed 3 bases and J shed 5 bases, with 13 bases lying between them. The CDR3 coding sequence is TGTGCCAGCAGCCACCCTACCCGGTGGACCGGGGAGCTGTTTTTT. Amino acid sequence: CASSHPTRWTGELFF.

This clone was counted a single time. CDR3 coding DNA: TGTGCCAGCAGCTTGGCACCCATGAGATGGAACACTGAAGCTTTCTTT. This codes for CASSLAPMRWNTEAFF. The rearrangement joins TRBV5-5 to TRBJ1-1; D is ambiguous. V lost 0 bases and J lost 1, with 13 bases in between. Germline CDR1 and CDR2: SGHKS and YYEKEE (reference sequence). The CDR3 loop spans 16 amino acids.

The genes are TRBV6-6 and TRBJ1-5, with a weak D call TRBD1 (5 bases). Germline V gene sequence: CDR1 MNHNY, CDR2 SVGAGI (reference sequence). This CDR3 contains 16 residues. V was pared by 5 bases and J by 5 bases, with 19 bases between. CDR3 in DNA: TGTGCCAGCAGTCGCCAGTCGTGGGGAGGGGATCAGCCCCAGCATTTT. The encoded protein is CASSRQSWGGDQPQHF.

The chain couples TRBV18 to TRBJ2-2; TRBD1 matches at 9 bases. The CDR3 sequence is 16 residues long. Germline loops: CDR1 KGHSH, CDR2 LQKENI. V was clipped by 6 bases and J by 5 bases; unmatched bases: 10. The CDR3 sequence: CASSPPGQGRTGELFF. CDR3 DNA: TGTGCCAGCTCGCCTCCGGGACAGGGCCGGACCGGGGAGCTGTTTTTT. Supplemented by reference TRBV18 and TRBJ2-2, the full variable domain reads NAGVMQNPRHLVRRRGQEARLRCSPMKGHSHVYWYRQLPEEGLKFMVYLQKENIIDESGMPKERFSAEFPKEGPSILRIQQVVRGDSAAYFCASSPPGQGRTGELFFGEGSRLTVL.

The chain couples TRBV29-1 to TRBJ1-3, with D possibly matching TRBD1 (6 bases). CDR1 is SQVTM, CDR2 ANQGSEA, per germline. There are 13 residues in the CDR3. V was cut by 4 bases and J by 2 bases, with 9 bases left in between. CDR3 protein: CSVGGTTGNTIYF. Written as DNA, the CDR3 is TGCAGCGTTGGTGGGACAACTGGAAACACCATATATTTT.

The V call is TRBV19, the J call TRBJ2-7; 8 bases fit TRBD1. J lost 0 bases, V lost 8 bases, and 3 bases had no gene match. Germline V gene sequence: CDR1 LNHDA, CDR2 SQIVND (reference sequence). This CDR3 spans 13 amino acids. In DNA, the CDR3 is TGTGCCAGTCGTCAGGGGGCCTCCTACGAGCAGTACTTC. As protein: CASRQGASYEQYF.

This chain uses TRBV5-6 with TRBJ1-3; D is unresolved. Germline V gives CDR1 SGHDT, CDR2 YYEEEE. Between the trimmed V and J ends, which lost 1 base and 4 bases, there was a span of 9 bases. This CDR3 is 14 amino acids long. In DNA, the CDR3 is TGTGCCAGCAGCTTGCGAGGCGCCGGAAACACCATATATTTT. Amino acid sequence: CASSLRGAGNTIYF. Full variable domain (missing parts from reference TRBV5-6 and TRBJ1-3): DAGVTQSPTHLIKTRGQQVTLRCSPKSGHDTVSWYQQALGQGPQFIFQYYEEEERQRGNFPDRFSGHQFPNYSSELNVNALLLGDSALYLCASSLRGAGNTIYFGEGSWLTVV.

The rearrangement uses TRBV6-2 or TRBV6-3 and TRBJ2-6; perhaps TRBD1 as D (5 bases). CDR1 and CDR2 from the germline V gene are MNHEY and SVGEGT. V was cut by 2 bases and J by 3 bases, with 11 bases left in between. There are 16 residues in the CDR3. CDR3 loop: CASSYRGLGGANVLTF. The CDR3 DNA is TGTGCCAGCAGTTACAGGGGCCTAGGTGGGGCCAACGTCCTGACTTTC.

This chain links TRBV3-1 (or the pseudogene TRBV3-2) with TRBJ2-5; 7 nucleotides agree with TRBD2. The CDR3 covers 16 residues. Germline CDR1 LGHDT, CDR2 YNNKEL (reference sequence). V lost 3 bases and J lost 4; bases outside the gene matches: 11. As DNA, the CDR3 is TGTGCCAGCAGCCAGGCCCTAGCGGCGGGGACAGAGACCCAGTACTTC. Its translation is CASSQALAAGTETQYF.

The chain has TRBV7-2 and TRBJ1-6; no reliable D call. Germline V gene sequence: CDR1 SGHTA, CDR2 FQGNSA. The V end was cut by 3 bases, the J end by 7 bases, with 13 bases between. The CDR3 runs to 15 residues. Here the CDR3 reads CASSLAPGSNSPLHF. The CDR3 DNA is TGTGCCAGCAGCTTGGCGCCAGGATCCAATTCACCCCTCCACTTT.

The rearrangement joins TRBV5-1 to TRBJ2-3; D call uncertain. The ends were cut back, 4 bases at V and 2 bases at J, with 17 bases in the middle. The CDR3 sequence is 16 residues long. The germline V gene encodes CDR1 SGHRS and CDR2 YFSETQ. The CDR3: CASSEHRNPVTDTQYF. As DNA, the CDR3 is TGCGCCAGCAGCGAACACAGAAACCCGGTCACAGATACGCAGTATTTT.

The rearrangement links TRBV5-1 to TRBJ2-7; TRBD1 matches 8 bases. The V and J ends lost 0 bases and 4 bases, in that order; junction bases with no gene match: 9. The CDR3 sequence is 16 residues long. Germline V lookup: CDR1 SGHRS, CDR2 YFSETQ. The CDR3 DNA is TGCGCCAGCAGCTTGGATATAATACGGACAGGGTACGAGCAGTACTTC. Amino acids: CASSLDIIRTGYEQYF.

The J gene is TRBJ1-1, the V gene TRBV2; D may be TRBD1 (5 bases). Trimming left V 2 bases short and J 8 bases short, with 12 bases between. The CDR3 is 13 amino acids. Germline values: CDR1 SNHLY, CDR2 FYNNEI. CDR3 in DNA: TGTGCCAGCAGTGAACTCGATGGGGGGGAAGCTTTCTTT. It codes for CASSELDGGEAFF. Using reference TRBV2 and TRBJ1-1 for the parts outside the CDR3, the full variable domain is EPEVTQTPSHQVTQMGQEVILRCVPISNHLYFYWYRQILGQKVEFLVSFYNNEISEKSEIFDDQFSVERPDGSNFTLKIRSTKLEDSAMYFCASSELDGGEAFFGQGTRLTVV.

The chain employs TRBV20-1 and TRBJ1-2; D not resolved. V gave up 3 bases and J gave up 0 bases, with 8 bases separating them. This CDR3 contains 13 residues. Germline CDR1 and CDR2: DFQATT and SNEGSKA (reference sequence). CDR3 sequence: CSASFQTNYGYTF. DNA of the CDR3: TGCAGTGCTAGTTTCCAGACTAACTATGGCTACACCTTC.